These 32 T cell receptor beta chains originate from one sample sequenced in a study of regulatory T cells in long-lasting Graves disease. The time point denotes: newly diagnosed GD, antithyroid drugs for less than 3 months. The TCR library was made from RNA extracted from PBMCs. Arm-PCR of CDR3 regions and iRepertoire HTBI primers were the basis on which TCR beta libraries were built. TCRdb re-called the multiplex PCR reads through MiXCR, storing one row per CDR3 protein. The sample has 240,000 or so distinct CDR3 sequences; around 20% are singletons. The sequences come from peripheral blood mononuclear cells (PBMCs), collected at new diagnosis, from a patient treated with antithyroid drugs. The receptors come from a female donor with Graves disease.

About this clonotype itself: This sequence may be a read error, since a much larger clone differs from it by one base. The chain has TRBV6-5 and TRBJ1-1; D not resolved. The germline V gene encodes CDR1 MNHEY and CDR2 SVGAGI. The CDR3 is made up of 14 amino acids. The CDR3, as DNA: TGTGCCAGCAGTTCGGGAATCCAGGACTCTGAATCTTTCTTT. This sequence encodes CASSSGIQDSESFF.

This clonotype was counted ten times or more. The chain couples TRBV2 to TRBJ1-1; D is possibly TRBD1 (5 bases). The CDR3 loop spans 14 amino acids. Trimming cost V 5 bases and J 2 bases, with 12 bases left between them. Germline CDR1 reads SNHLY; CDR2 reads FYNNEI. CDR3 DNA sequence: TGTGCCAGCAGTTCTACGACAGTAAACACTGAAGCTTTCTTT. It is translated as CASSSTTVNTEAFF.

This clonotype came up many times. The rearrangement links TRBV7-2 to TRBJ1-1, with unresolved D. The CDR3 is made up of 16 amino acids. Germline lookup yields CDR1 SGHTA and CDR2 FQGNSA. With 4 bases removed from V and 6 bases from J, the gap between germline ends came to 21 bases. The CDR3 coding sequence is TGTGCCAGCAGCTGGCCAATACAACGGGCCCGGCCTGAAGCTTTCTTT. Translating it yields CASSWPIQRARPEAFF.

This clonotype was found many times. This chain uses TRBV5-1 with TRBJ2-2; D unresolved. This CDR3 is built from 14 residues. V shed 0 bases and J shed 5 bases, with 8 bases lying between them. Germline CDR1 is SGHRS and CDR2 is YFSETQ. The CDR3 bases are TGCGCCAGCAGCTTGGCTCCCCGGACCGGGGAGCTGTTTTTT. Its translation: CASSLAPRTGELFF.

This chain links TRBV5-1 with TRBJ2-7; TRBD2 agrees at 8 bases. J gave up 5 bases and V 4 bases, and 8 bases lay outside the gene matches. Germline lookup yields CDR1 SGHRS and CDR2 YFSETQ. The CDR3 length is 14 residues. The CDR3 spells CASSPSGGDNEQYF. The CDR3 DNA sequence: TGCGCCAGCAGCCCCTCCGGGGGGGACAACGAGCAGTACTTC. The full variable domain, completed using reference TRBV5-1 and TRBJ2-7, is KAGVTQTPRYLIKTRGQQVTLSCSPISGHRSVSWYQQTPGQGLQFLFEYFSETQRNKGNFPGRFSGRQFSNSRSEMNVSTLELGDSALYLCASSPSGGDNEQYFGPGTRLTVT.

V usage is TRBV18 and J usage is TRBJ2-6; no definite D call. This CDR3 is built from 15 residues. CDR1 is KGHSH and CDR2 is LQKENI in the germline V gene. Trimming took off 4 bases at V and 2 bases at J, with 9 bases between the two ends. Here the CDR3 reads CASSQGPAGANVLTF. CDR3 nucleotide sequence: TGTGCCAGCTCACAGGGCCCAGCTGGGGCCAACGTCCTGACTTTC.

This clonotype was recorded at least ten times. The V call is TRBV28, the J call TRBJ2-6, with 7 bases aligning to TRBD1. The CDR3 runs to 18 residues. Germline trimming cut 5 bases from V and 1 base from J; bases unmatched to any gene: 11. Looked up from germline, CDR1 is MDHEN and CDR2 is SYDVKM. CDR3 sequence (DNA): TGTGCCAGCAGTGCCCCCCGGACAGGATATTCTGGGGCCAACGTCCTGACTTTC. Translation gives CASSAPRTGYSGANVLTF.

The chain has TRBV7-2 and TRBJ2-1; 14 nucleotides agree with TRBD2. The CDR3 is 16 residues long. The germline V gene has CDR1 SGHTA and CDR2 FQGNSA. V was pared by 4 bases and J by 15 bases, with 14 bases of the junction left unmatched. This CDR3 reads CASSSRLAGGPGVGFF. CDR3 DNA sequence: TGTGCCAGCAGCTCCAGACTAGCGGGAGGGCCCGGTGTTGGGTTCTTC. The full variable domain, rest sourced from reference TRBV7-2 and TRBJ2-1, is GAGVSQSPSNKVTEKGKDVELRCDPISGHTALYWYRQSLGQGLEFLIYFQGNSAPDKSGLPSDRFSAERTGGSVSTLTIQRTQQEDSAVYLCASSSRLAGGPGVGFFGPGTRLTVL.

The chain is built from TRBV5-1 and TRBJ2-7; 11 bases are a match to TRBD1. The CDR3 contains 14 residues. The V gene end was trimmed by 4 bases and the J gene end by 7 bases; junction bases not matched to a gene: 7. Germline CDR1 and CDR2: SGHRS and YFSETQ. The CDR3 nucleotides read TGCGCCAGCAGCAAAGGACAGGGGGCTGGAGAGCAGTACTTC. Amino acids: CASSKGQGAGEQYF.

This clonotype was observed once. The V gene is TRBV20-1, the J gene TRBJ2-1, with 9 nucleotides matching TRBD2. This CDR3 has 12 amino acids. J lost 10 bases, V lost 2 bases, and 3 bases had no gene match. Germline-derived CDR1 and CDR2 are DFQATT and SNEGSKA (reference sequence). The CDR3 DNA reads TGCAGTGCTAGATTCCTAGCGGGGGAGCAGTTCTTC. Encoded protein: CSARFLAGEQFF.

In its sample, this clonotype was seen many times. The chain employs TRBV6-5 and TRBJ2-7, with 9 bases fitting TRBD1. This CDR3 has 15 amino acids. The trim removed 4 bases at V and 0 bases at J, leaving 4 bases unmatched. Germline CDR1 and CDR2: MNHEY and SVGAGI. Here the CDR3 DNA reads TGTGCCAGCAGTTCGGGACAGGGAAGCTCCTACGAGCAGTACTTC. Translating gives CASSSGQGSSYEQYF.

Note on this clonotype: A far larger clone lies a single base away; this is likely a read error. The chain links TRBV2 to TRBJ2-1, with 7 bases matching TRBD2. The trim removed 0 bases at V and 10 bases at J, leaving 9 bases unmatched. Germline CDR1 reads SNHLY; CDR2 reads FYNNEI. CDR3 length equals 15 residues. The CDR3 sequence is CASSEAGLEGYEQFF. The CDR3 nucleotides read TGTGCCAGCAGTGAAGCCGGACTAGAGGGCTACGAGCAGTTCTTC.

Remarks on this clonotype: Possible read error: a much larger clone is one base away. The chain links TRBV20-1 to TRBJ2-5; 9 bases map to TRBD1. With 6 bases clipped from V and 11 bases from J, the junction kept 16 bases outside the gene matches. Germline V CDR1 and CDR2: DFQATT, SNEGSKA (reference sequence). This CDR3 has 14 residues. This CDR3 is CSAPRTGDLNEQYF. The CDR3 bases are TGCAGTGCCCCCCGGACAGGGGACCTGAATGAGCAGTACTTC.

The V and J genes are TRBV5-6 and TRBJ2-2; no clear D gene. Per the germline V gene, CDR1 is SGHDT and CDR2 is YYEEEE. The CDR3 is 15 residues long. V lost 0 bases and J lost 6, with 12 bases in between. The CDR3 DNA is TGTGCCAGCAGCTTGGTTAAGTGGGGTTCCGGGGAGCTGTTTTTT. This codes for CASSLVKWGSGELFF.

The chain recombines TRBV7-9 with TRBJ1-1; D is uncertain. Germline assignment: CDR1 SEHNR and CDR2 FQNEAQ (reference sequence). The CDR3 is 11 residues long. Trimming removed 1 base from V and 8 bases from J, with 5 bases in between. This CDR3 reads CASSLVREAFF. The CDR3 region has the DNA TGTGCCAGCAGCTTAGTGAGAGAAGCTTTCTTT.

This clonotype has a count of ten or more. The chain couples TRBV7-6 to TRBJ2-5; maybe TRBD2 (6 bases). The V end was cut by 1 base, the J end by 4 bases, with 19 bases between. CDR3 size: 17 residues. Germline assignment: CDR1 SGHVS and CDR2 FNYEAQ. This chain's CDR3 is CASSLGASGVLSETQYF. The CDR3 DNA follows: TGTGCCAGCAGCTTAGGGGCGTCGGGAGTTCTGTCAGAGACCCAGTACTTC.

Ten or more counts support this clonotype. The gene calls are TRBV10-3 and TRBJ1-2; 7 bases align to TRBD1. Germline CDR1 is ENHRY and CDR2 is SYGVKD. Unmatched junction bases numbered 12, after V lost 3 bases and J lost 8 bases. The CDR3 consists of 15 residues. Here the CDR3 DNA reads TGTGCCATCAGTGAAGGAGGGACAGCGGTGGCCGGCTACACCTTC. Translation: CAISEGGTAVAGYTF.

This clonotype was seen ten or more times. The rearrangement links TRBV5-1 to TRBJ2-7; tentatively, D is TRBD1 or TRBD2 (5 bases each). CDR1 and CDR2 from the germline V gene are SGHRS and YFSETQ. The length of the CDR3 is 14 residues. V lost 4 bases and J lost 4, with 15 bases in between. CDR3 region: CASSPEGTGYEQYF. The CDR3 DNA reads TGCGCCAGCAGCCCAGAGGGGACGGGGTACGAGCAGTACTTC.

This clonotype was found a few times. This chain uses TRBV28 with TRBJ1-1; the D gene is possibly TRBD1 (6 bases). The CDR3 consists of 16 residues. Looked up from germline, CDR1 is MDHEN and CDR2 is SYDVKM. The V end lost 3 bases, the J end lost 4 bases, and 18 bases lay between the germline ends. This CDR3 reads CASSLLSGAVGTEAFF. CDR3 in DNA: TGTGCCAGCAGTTTGTTATCGGGGGCGGTAGGCACTGAAGCTTTCTTT.

This clonotype was picked up many times. The V and J genes are TRBV5-5 and TRBJ1-5; D gene uncertain. This CDR3 contains 13 residues. The germline V gene has CDR1 SGHKS and CDR2 YYEKEE (reference sequence). V lost 0 bases to trimming and J lost 5 bases, with 6 bases between them. This CDR3 is CASSLVSDQPQHF. The CDR3 DNA sequence: TGTGCCAGCAGCTTGGTCTCAGATCAGCCCCAGCATTTT.

This clonotype has just a few counts. The V gene is TRBV6-2 or TRBV6-3, the J gene TRBJ2-1, with D unresolved. The germline V and J ends were trimmed by 6 bases and 0 bases, with 15 bases remaining between them. The germline CDR1 and CDR2 sequences are MNHEY and SVGEGT. CDR3 size: 16 residues. CDR3 sequence: CASSRPWTNSYNEQFF. The CDR3 bases are TGTGCCAGCAGCCGGCCCTGGACGAACTCCTACAATGAGCAGTTCTTC.

The CDR3 reads CASSSRQGMFQPQHF. The CDR3 nucleotides are TGTGCCAGCAGCTCGCGACAGGGGATGTTTCAGCCCCAGCATTTT. The rearrangement joins TRBV5-8 to TRBJ1-5; 8 nucleotides agree with TRBD1. Germline CDR1 reads SGHTS; CDR2 reads YDEGEE. There are 15 residues in the CDR3. V was pared by 3 bases and J by 6 bases, with 8 bases of the junction left unmatched.

This clonotype occurred a few times. The chain couples TRBV7-2 to TRBJ2-7; 7 bases line up with TRBD1. Germline CDR1 and CDR2: SGHTA and FQGNSA. The CDR3 extends over 14 amino acids. The trim removed 9 bases at V and 5 bases at J, leaving 13 bases unmatched. The CDR3 protein is CASRTGTADHEQYF. CDR3 DNA: TGTGCCAGTCGGACCGGGACAGCAGACCACGAGCAGTACTTC.

The chain uses TRBV5-8 and TRBJ2-5; D is unclear. V dropped 1 base and J dropped 3 bases, with 13 bases sitting between them. CDR1 and CDR2 (germline): SGHTS, YDEGEE. This CDR3 comprises 15 residues. The DNA for the CDR3 is TGTGCCAGCAGCTTGTTTTTTACAGCAGAAGAGACCCAGTACTTC. This gives the protein CASSLFFTAEETQYF.

This chain joins TRBV20-1 and TRBJ2-7; 11 bases are a match to TRBD2. CDR3 size: 14 residues. Germline CDR1 DFQATT, CDR2 SNEGSKA (reference sequence). J gave up 3 bases and V 5 bases, and 6 bases lay outside the gene matches. The CDR3 sequence is CSAPTSGAIYEQYF. CDR3 coding DNA: TGCAGTGCTCCGACTAGCGGGGCTATCTACGAGCAGTACTTC.

The sample holds many counts of this clonotype. The chain recombines TRBV27 with TRBJ1-6; TRBD1 is a possible D gene (5 bases). The CDR3 runs to 14 residues. Germline CDR1 and CDR2: MNHEY and SMNVEV (reference sequence). The germline V and J ends were trimmed by 2 bases and 6 bases, with 8 bases remaining between them. CDR3 protein: CASSLGGVNSPLHF. In DNA form, the CDR3 reads TGTGCCAGCAGTTTAGGAGGGGTTAATTCACCCCTCCACTTT.

Notes on this clonotype: Only one base separates this from a far larger clonotype, so it likely reflects a read error. This chain joins TRBV14 and TRBJ2-7; the D is unclear. CDR3 length equals 12 residues. Germline-derived CDR1 and CDR2 are SGHDN and FVKESK. Trimming shortened V by 2 bases and J by 7 bases, and 9 bases separated the two germline ends. The CDR3 DNA follows: TGTGCCAGCAGCCAATTCTACAATGAGCAGTACTTC. Amino acid sequence: CASSQFYNEQYF.

This chain uses TRBV30 with TRBJ2-7; 9 bases are a match to TRBD1. V trimming: 5 bases; J trimming: 2 bases; junction bases outside the gene matches: 10. CDR1 and CDR2 (germline): GTSNPN, SVGIG (reference sequence). The CDR3 is 15 residues long. DNA of the CDR3: TGTGCCTGGCATCCGGGACAGGGAACCCCCTACGAGCAGTACTTC. Its translation is CAWHPGQGTPYEQYF. The full variable domain, with the rest looked up from reference TRBV30 and TRBJ2-7, is SQTIHQWPATLVQPVGSPLSLECTVEGTSNPNLYWYRQAAGRGLQLLFYSVGIGQISSEVPQNLSASRPQDRQFILSSKKLLLSDSGFYLCAWHPGQGTPYEQYFGPGTRLTVT.

The chain carries TRBV19 and TRBJ2-3, with D perhaps TRBD1 (6 bases). The CDR3 is 14 amino acids. Germline values: CDR1 LNHDA, CDR2 SQIVND (reference sequence). The V end was cut by 11 bases, the J end by 5 bases, with 20 bases between. Written as DNA, the CDR3 is TGTGCCGTGGGACAACTGGCCGGGGTAGATACGCAGTATTTT. Its translation: CAVGQLAGVDTQYF. The full variable domain, its missing parts supplied by reference TRBV19 and TRBJ2-3, is DGGITQSPKYLFRKEGQNVTLSCEQNLNHDAMYWYRQDPGQGLRLIYYSQIVNDFQKGDIAEGYSVSREKKESFPLTVTSAQKNPTAFYLCAVGQLAGVDTQYFGPGTRLTVL.

This clonotype came up many times. The rearrangement uses TRBV13 and TRBJ2-5; perhaps D is TRBD1 or TRBD2 (6 bases each). The CDR3 runs 15 residues. V was pared by 5 bases and J by 6 bases, with 19 bases between. CDR1 is PRHDT, CDR2 FYEKMQ, per germline (reference sequence). This chain's CDR3 is CASSPPGGGAKTQYF. In DNA, the CDR3 is TGTGCCAGCAGCCCCCCCGGGGGCGGCGCAAAGACCCAGTACTTC.

This clonotype was picked up many times. The chain joins TRBV20-1 to TRBJ2-3; tentatively, D is TRBD2 (6 bases). Looked up from germline, CDR1 is DFQATT and CDR2 is SNEGSKA (reference sequence). V was cut by 6 bases and J by 6 bases, with 16 bases left in between. The CDR3 has 13 amino acids. CDR3 region: CSAKTNREDTQYF. CDR3 DNA sequence: TGCAGTGCAAAAACGAATCGGGAGGATACGCAGTATTTT.

The chain uses TRBV11-3 and TRBJ2-1, with 10 bases fitting TRBD2. Germline CDR1 reads SGHNT; CDR2 reads YENEEA. Trimming cost V 6 bases and J 7 bases; bases outside gene matches: 12. The CDR3 has 16 amino acids. The CDR3 here is CASRTLSGRAENEQFF. DNA of the CDR3: TGTGCCAGCAGGACACTGAGCGGGAGGGCCGAGAATGAGCAGTTCTTC.